This T cell receptor beta chain comes out of a study of blood T cell repertoires in COVID-19. The CDR3 is 14 amino acids. Germline CDR1 MNHNS, CDR2 SASEGT. Trimming shortened V by 0 bases and J by 7 bases, and 10 bases separated the two germline ends. In the original processing: Reference gene primer amplification yielded estimated nucleated cell counts. The method was immunoSEQ multiplex PCR; TCRdb's version includes in-frame clones alone and lacks a portion of them. From that table come the V and J calls and clone size; the DNA was used to work out D and trimming. The sample lists roughly 360,000 clones, 80% to 90% occurring once.

The chain couples TRBV6-1 to TRBJ1-5; no firm D call. The sequencing sample was made of PBMCs or T cells enriched from blood (not recorded which). The sequence derives from a man under 40 who had recovered from COVID-19. The CDR3 reads CASSEAGRGQPQHF. CDR3 nucleotide sequence: TGTGCCAGCAGTGAAGCAGGACGGGGACAGCCCCAGCATTTT.